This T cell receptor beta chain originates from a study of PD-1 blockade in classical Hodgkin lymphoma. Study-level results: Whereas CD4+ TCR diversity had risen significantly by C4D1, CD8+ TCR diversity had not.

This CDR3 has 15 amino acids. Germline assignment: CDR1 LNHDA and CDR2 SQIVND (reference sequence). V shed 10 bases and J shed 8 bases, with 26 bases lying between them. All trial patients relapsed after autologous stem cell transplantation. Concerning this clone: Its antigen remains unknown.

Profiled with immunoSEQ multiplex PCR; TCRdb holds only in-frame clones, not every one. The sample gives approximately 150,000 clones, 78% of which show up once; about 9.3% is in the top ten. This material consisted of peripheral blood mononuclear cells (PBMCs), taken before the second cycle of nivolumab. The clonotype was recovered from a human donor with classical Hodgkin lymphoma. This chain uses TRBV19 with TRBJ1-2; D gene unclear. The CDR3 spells CATRRGGSPLEGYTF. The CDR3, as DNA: TGTGCCACCCGCCGGGGTGGTAGCCCCCTGGAAGGCTACACCTTC.